These 8 T cell receptor beta chains share one sample of origin, sequenced in a study of shared clonotypes between healthy human individuals (dated by TCRdb to 2018 to 2021). The library was generated by the immunoSEQ multiplex PCR assay. Held by TCRdb, this immuneACCESS table contains in-frame sequences only and omits some clones. Under half of the omission traces to an unresolved V gene where checked; the cause of the rest is unknown. In all, the sample holds about 580,000 clones, and more than 95% of those were seen once. The ten largest clones represent around 0.3% of the sample. CD8 naive samples were obtained by positive selection for CCR7 among CD45RO-negative cells, yielding a CD45RA+CCR7+ population from which TemRA cells were excluded. Source material: naive CD8+ T cells sorted from blood. Per the publication, the cell subset or site label means: CD45RA+CCR7+. Every receptor here comes from a man in his thirties or forties in good health.

V is TRBV5-4 and J is TRBJ2-2; D unresolved. Germline V gene data show CDR1 as SGHNT and CDR2 as YYREEE (reference sequence). The ends were cut back, 2 bases at V and 0 bases at J, with 14 bases in the middle. The CDR3 is 17 amino acids. The CDR3 DNA follows: TGTGCCAGCAGCTTTTCTTGGCGGACGACGAACACCGGGGAGCTGTTTTTT. Translation gives CASSFSWRTTNTGELFF. The full variable domain, with the rest looked up from reference TRBV5-4 and TRBJ2-2, is ETGVTQSPTHLIKTRGQQVTLRCSSQSGHNTVSWYQQALGQGPQFIFQYYREEENGRGNFPPRFSGLQFPNYSSELNVNALELDDSALYLCASSFSWRTTNTGELFFGEGSRLTVL.

Worth noting for this clone: Other DNA sequences within the sample encode an identical CDR3. The chain combines TRBV2 with TRBJ2-1; unclear D gene. There are 12 residues in the CDR3. Germline V gene lookup returns CDR1 SNHLY and CDR2 FYNNEI. V shed 6 bases and J shed 3 bases, with 6 bases lying between them. The CDR3 spells CASRGSYNEQFF. In DNA, the CDR3 is TGTGCCAGCAGGGGTAGCTACAATGAGCAGTTCTTC.

The genes are TRBV27 and TRBJ2-7; D gene uncertain. The CDR3 runs 13 residues. Trimming removed 6 bases at V and 2 bases at J, with 11 bases between. CDR1 and CDR2 (germline): MNHEY, SMNVEV (reference sequence). The CDR3, as DNA: TGTGCCAGCAGCAACACAGTGACCTACGAGCAGTACTTC. It codes for CASSNTVTYEQYF.

Here the CDR3 DNA reads TGTGCCAGCAGTTACTCGAAGGGGGGTGAAGCTTTCTTT. Amino acids: CASSYSKGGEAFF. The chain couples TRBV6-6 to TRBJ1-1; a weak D match, TRBD1 (6 bases). The V and J ends lost 0 bases and 7 bases respectively, with 9 bases between them. Germline CDR1 reads MNHNY; CDR2 reads SVGAGI (reference sequence). CDR3 length equals 13 residues.

To note about this clone: This sample includes further DNA sequences coding for the same CDR3. This sequence joins TRBV27 and TRBJ1-5; D is unclear. The V and J ends lost 0 bases and 3 bases respectively, with 6 bases between them. The CDR3 is 14 residues long. Germline CDR1 MNHEY, CDR2 SMNVEV (reference sequence). CDR3 nucleotide sequence: TGTGCCAGCAGTTTATCCGGCCTCAATCAGCCCCAGCATTTT. Translated: CASSLSGLNQPQHF.

The rearrangement uses TRBV6-5 and TRBJ2-7, with D unresolved. CDR1 MNHEY and CDR2 SVGAGI come from the germline V gene. Between the trimmed V and J ends, which lost 5 bases and 3 bases, there was a span of 5 bases. The CDR3 contains 11 residues. CDR3 nucleotide sequence: TGTGCCAGCAGTGGAAGCTACGAGCAGTACTTC. Its protein product is CASSGSYEQYF.

The chain has TRBV29-1 and TRBJ2-7; possibly TRBD2 for D (6 bases). The CDR3 sequence is 13 residues long. Germline V gene lookup returns CDR1 SQVTM and CDR2 ANQGSEA. The germline V and J ends were trimmed by 7 bases and 4 bases, with 17 bases remaining between them. The CDR3 spells CSARSGVGYEQYF. DNA for the CDR3: TGCAGCGCCCGGTCGGGGGTGGGGTACGAGCAGTACTTC.

V and J are TRBV28 and TRBJ1-5; D ambiguous. CDR1 and CDR2 (germline): MDHEN, SYDVKM. CDR3 size: 15 residues. The ends were cut back, 5 bases at V and 6 bases at J, with 17 bases in the middle. This chain's CDR3 is CASSEPSGYVQPQHF. The CDR3, as DNA: TGTGCCAGCAGTGAGCCCTCGGGGTACGTTCAGCCCCAGCATTTT.